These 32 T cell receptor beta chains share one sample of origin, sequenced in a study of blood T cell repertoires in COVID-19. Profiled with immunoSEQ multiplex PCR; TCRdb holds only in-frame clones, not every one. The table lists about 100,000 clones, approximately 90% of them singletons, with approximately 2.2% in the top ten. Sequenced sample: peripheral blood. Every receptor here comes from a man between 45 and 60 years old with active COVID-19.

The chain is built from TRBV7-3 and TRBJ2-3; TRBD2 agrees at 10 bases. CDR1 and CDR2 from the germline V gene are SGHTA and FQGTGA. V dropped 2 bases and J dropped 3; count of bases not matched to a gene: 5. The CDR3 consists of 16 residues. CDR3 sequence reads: CASSLQGLAVTDTQYF. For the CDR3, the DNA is TGTGCCAGCAGCTTACAAGGACTAGCGGTGACAGATACGCAGTATTTT.

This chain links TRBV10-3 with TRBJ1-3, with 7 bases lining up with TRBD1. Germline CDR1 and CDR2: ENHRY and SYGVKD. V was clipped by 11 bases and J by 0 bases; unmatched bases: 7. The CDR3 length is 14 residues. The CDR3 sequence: CAASDRSSGNTIYF. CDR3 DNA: TGTGCCGCCTCGGACAGGAGCTCTGGAAACACCATATATTTT.

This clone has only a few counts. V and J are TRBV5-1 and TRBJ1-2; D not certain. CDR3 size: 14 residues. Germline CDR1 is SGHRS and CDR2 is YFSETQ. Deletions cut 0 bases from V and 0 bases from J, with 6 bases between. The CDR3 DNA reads TGCGCCAGCAGCTTGGTAGTAGCTAACTATGGCTACACCTTC. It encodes CASSLVVANYGYTF. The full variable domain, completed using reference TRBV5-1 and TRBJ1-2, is KAGVTQTPRYLIKTRGQQVTLSCSPISGHRSVSWYQQTPGQGLQFLFEYFSETQRNKGNFPGRFSGRQFSNSRSEMNVSTLELGDSALYLCASSLVVANYGYTFGSGTRLTVV.

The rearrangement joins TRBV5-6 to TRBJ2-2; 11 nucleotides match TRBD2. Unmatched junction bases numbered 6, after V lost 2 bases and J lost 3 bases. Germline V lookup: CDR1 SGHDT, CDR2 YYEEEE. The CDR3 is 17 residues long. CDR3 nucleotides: TGTGCCAGCAGCTTAGGAATAGCGGGAGGGCACACCGGGGAGCTGTTTTTT. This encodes CASSLGIAGGHTGELFF.

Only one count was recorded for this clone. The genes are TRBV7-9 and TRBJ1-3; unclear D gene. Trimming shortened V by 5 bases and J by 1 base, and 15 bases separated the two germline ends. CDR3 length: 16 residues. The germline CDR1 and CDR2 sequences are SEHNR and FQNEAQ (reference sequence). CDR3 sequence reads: CASSPILAESGNTIYF. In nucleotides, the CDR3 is TGTGCCAGCAGCCCTATTTTGGCGGAGTCTGGAAACACCATATATTTT.

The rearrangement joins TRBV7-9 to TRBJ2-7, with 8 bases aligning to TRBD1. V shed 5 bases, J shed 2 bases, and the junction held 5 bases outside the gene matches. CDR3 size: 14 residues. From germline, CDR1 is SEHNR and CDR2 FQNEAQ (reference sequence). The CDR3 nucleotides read TGTGCCAGCAGCCCCAGACAGGGGCCCTACGAGCAGTACTTC. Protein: CASSPRQGPYEQYF.

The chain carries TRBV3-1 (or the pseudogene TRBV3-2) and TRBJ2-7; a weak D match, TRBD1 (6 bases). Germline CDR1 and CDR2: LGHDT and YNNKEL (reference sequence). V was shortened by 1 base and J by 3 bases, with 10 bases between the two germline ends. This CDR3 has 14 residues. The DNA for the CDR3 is TGTGCCAGCAGCCAAGCCCCACAGGGCTACGAGCAGTACTTC. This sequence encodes CASSQAPQGYEQYF.

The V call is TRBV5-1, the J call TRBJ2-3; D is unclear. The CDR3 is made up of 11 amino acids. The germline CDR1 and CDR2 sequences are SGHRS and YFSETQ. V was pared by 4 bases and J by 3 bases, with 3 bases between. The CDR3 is CASSLTDTQYF. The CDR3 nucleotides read TGCGCCAGCAGCCTAACAGATACGCAGTATTTT.

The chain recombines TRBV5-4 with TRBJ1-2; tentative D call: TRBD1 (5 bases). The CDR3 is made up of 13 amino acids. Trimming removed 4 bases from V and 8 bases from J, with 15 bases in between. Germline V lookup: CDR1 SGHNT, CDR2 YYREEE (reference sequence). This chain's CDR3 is CASSDAQVGGYTF. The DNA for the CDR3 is TGTGCCAGCAGCGACGCACAGGTCGGCGGCTACACCTTC.

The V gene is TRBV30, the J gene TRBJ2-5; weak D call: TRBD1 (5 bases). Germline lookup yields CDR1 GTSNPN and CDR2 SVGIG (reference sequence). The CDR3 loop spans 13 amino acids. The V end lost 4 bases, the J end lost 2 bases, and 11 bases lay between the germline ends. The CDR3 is CAWTPTVQETQYF. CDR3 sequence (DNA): TGTGCCTGGACTCCGACAGTACAAGAGACCCAGTACTTC.

CDR3 amino acids: CASSSGQGAREPQHF. CDR3 DNA sequence: TGTGCCAGCAGTTCGGGACAGGGGGCGCGGGAGCCCCAGCATTTT. The J gene is TRBJ1-5, the V gene TRBV27; 12 positions match TRBD1. CDR3 length: 15 amino acids. Germline trimming cut 4 bases from V and 8 bases from J; bases unmatched to any gene: 6. Germline CDR1 is MNHEY and CDR2 is SMNVEV (reference sequence).

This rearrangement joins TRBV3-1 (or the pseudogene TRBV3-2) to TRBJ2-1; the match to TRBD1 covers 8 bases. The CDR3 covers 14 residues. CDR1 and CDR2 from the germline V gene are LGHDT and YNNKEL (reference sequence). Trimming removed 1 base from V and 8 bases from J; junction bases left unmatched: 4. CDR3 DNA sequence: TGTGCCAGCAGCCAAGGGGGGACAGGCGATGAGCAGTTCTTC. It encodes CASSQGGTGDEQFF.

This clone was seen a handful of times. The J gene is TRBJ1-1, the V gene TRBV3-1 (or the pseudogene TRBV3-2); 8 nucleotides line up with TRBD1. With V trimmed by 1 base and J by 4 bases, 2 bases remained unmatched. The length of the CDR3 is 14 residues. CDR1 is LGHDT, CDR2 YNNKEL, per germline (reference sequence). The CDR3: CASSQAGGRTEAFF. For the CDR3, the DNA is TGTGCCAGCAGCCAAGCAGGGGGCCGCACTGAAGCTTTCTTT.

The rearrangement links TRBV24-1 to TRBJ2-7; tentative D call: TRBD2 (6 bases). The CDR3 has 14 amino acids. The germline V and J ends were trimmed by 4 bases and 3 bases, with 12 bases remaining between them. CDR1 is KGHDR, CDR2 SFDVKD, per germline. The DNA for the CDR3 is TGTGCCACCAGTGACAACGTAGCGGACTACGAGCAGTACGTC. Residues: CATSDNVADYEQYV.

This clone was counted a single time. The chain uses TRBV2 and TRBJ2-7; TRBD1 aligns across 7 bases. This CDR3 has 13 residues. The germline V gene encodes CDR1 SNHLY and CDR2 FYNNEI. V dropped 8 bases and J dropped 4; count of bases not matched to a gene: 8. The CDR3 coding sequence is TGTGCCAGCTCCCGGGACAGCCGATACGAGCAGTACGTC. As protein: CASSRDSRYEQYV.

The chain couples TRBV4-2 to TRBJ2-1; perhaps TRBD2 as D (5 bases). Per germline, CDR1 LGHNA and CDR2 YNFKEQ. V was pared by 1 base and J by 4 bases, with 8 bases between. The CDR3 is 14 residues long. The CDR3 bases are TGTGCCAGCAGCCAAGGCGGGTCTTACAATGAGCAGTTCTTC. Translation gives CASSQGGSYNEQFF.

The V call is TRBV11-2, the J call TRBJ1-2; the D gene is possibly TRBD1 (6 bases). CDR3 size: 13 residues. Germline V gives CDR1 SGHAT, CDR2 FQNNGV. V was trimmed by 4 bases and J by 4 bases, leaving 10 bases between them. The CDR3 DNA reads TGTGCCAGCAGCTCAACAGGGCGCTATGGCTACACCTTC. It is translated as CASSSTGRYGYTF.

DNA for the CDR3: TGTGCCAGCAGCTTTATTCAGGGACTAGCGGGAGGCAATGAGCAGTTCTTC. Protein sequence: CASSFIQGLAGGNEQFF. The V gene is TRBV11-2, the J gene TRBJ2-1, with 15 positions matching TRBD2. The CDR3 contains 17 residues. The germline V gene encodes CDR1 SGHAT and CDR2 FQNNGV. V lost 3 bases to trimming and J lost 6 bases; unmatched junction nucleotides: 6. The complete variable domain, with remaining parts taken from reference TRBV11-2 and TRBJ2-1, reads EAGVAQSPRYKIIEKRQSVAFWCNPISGHATLYWYQQILGQGPKLLIQFQNNGVVDDSQLPKDRFSAERLKGVDSTLKIQPAKLEDSAVYLCASSFIQGLAGGNEQFFGPGTRLTVL.

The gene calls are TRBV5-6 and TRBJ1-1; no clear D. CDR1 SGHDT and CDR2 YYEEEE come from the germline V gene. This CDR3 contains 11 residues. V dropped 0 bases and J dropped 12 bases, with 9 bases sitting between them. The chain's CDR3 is CASSLGTVPFF. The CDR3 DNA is TGTGCCAGCAGCTTGGGAACAGTGCCTTTCTTT.

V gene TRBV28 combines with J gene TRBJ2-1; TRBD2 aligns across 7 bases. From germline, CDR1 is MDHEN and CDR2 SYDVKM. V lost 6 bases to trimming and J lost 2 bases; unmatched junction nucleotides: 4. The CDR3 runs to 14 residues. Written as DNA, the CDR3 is TGTGCCAGCAGCATTCGGGGGGCCTACAATGAGCAGTTCTTC. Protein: CASSIRGAYNEQFF.

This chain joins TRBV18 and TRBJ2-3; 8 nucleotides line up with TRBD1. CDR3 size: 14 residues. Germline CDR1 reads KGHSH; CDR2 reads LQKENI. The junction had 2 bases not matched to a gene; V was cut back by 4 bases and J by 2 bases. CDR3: CASSRGQVTDTQYF. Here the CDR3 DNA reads TGTGCCAGCTCACGGGGACAGGTCACAGATACGCAGTATTTT.

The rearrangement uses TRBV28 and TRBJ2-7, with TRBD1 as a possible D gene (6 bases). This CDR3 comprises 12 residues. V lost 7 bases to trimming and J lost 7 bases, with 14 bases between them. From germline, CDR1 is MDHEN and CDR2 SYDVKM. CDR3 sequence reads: CASTATGQEQYV. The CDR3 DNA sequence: TGTGCCAGCACCGCCACAGGGCAAGAGCAGTACGTC.

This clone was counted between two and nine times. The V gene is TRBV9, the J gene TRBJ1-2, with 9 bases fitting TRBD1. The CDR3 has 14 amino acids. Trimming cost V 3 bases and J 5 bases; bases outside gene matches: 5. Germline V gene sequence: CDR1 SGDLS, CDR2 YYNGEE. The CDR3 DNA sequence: TGTGCCAGCAGCGCCGGGACAGGGATTTATGGCTACACCTTC. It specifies CASSAGTGIYGYTF.

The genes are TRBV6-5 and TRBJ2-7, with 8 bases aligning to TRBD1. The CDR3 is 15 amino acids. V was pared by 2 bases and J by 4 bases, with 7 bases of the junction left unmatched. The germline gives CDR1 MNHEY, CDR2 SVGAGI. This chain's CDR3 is CASSYEGRGLYEQYF. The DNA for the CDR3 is TGTGCCAGCAGTTACGAGGGCAGGGGGCTGTACGAGCAGTACTTC.

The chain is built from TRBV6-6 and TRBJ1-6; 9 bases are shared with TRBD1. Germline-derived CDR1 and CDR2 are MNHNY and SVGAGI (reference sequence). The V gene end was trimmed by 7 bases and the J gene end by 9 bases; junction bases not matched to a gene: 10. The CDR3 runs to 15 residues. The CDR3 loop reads CASTQQGALGSPLHF. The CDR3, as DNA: TGTGCCAGCACCCAACAGGGGGCCCTTGGTTCACCCCTCCACTTT.

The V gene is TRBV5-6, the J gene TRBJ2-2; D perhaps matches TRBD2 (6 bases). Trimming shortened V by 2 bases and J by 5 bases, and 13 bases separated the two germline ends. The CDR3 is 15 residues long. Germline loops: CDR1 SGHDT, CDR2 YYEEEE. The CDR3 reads CASSFRVGGTGELFF. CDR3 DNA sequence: TGTGCCAGCAGCTTCAGGGTAGGAGGGACCGGGGAGCTGTTTTTT. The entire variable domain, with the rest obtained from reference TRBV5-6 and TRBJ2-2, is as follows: DAGVTQSPTHLIKTRGQQVTLRCSPKSGHDTVSWYQQALGQGPQFIFQYYEEEERQRGNFPDRFSGHQFPNYSSELNVNALLLGDSALYLCASSFRVGGTGELFFGEGSRLTVL.

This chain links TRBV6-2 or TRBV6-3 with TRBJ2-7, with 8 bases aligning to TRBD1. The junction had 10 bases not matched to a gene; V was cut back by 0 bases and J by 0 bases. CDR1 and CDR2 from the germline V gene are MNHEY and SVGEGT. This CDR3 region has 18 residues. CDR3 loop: CASSYSTRGRISSYEQYF. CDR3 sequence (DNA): TGTGCCAGCAGTTACTCGACCAGGGGGCGTATAAGCTCCTACGAGCAGTACTTC.

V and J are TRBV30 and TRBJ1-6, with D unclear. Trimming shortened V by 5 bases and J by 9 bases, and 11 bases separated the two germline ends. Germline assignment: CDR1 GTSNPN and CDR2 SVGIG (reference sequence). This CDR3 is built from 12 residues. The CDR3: CAWDLGSSPLHF. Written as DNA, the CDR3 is TGTGCCTGGGACCTCGGGAGTTCACCCCTCCACTTT.

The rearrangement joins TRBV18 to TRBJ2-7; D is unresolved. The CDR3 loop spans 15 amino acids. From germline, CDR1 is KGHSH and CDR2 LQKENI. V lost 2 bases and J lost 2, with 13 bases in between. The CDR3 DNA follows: TGTGCCAGCTCACCATCGGCAGGTAGAGCCTACGAGCAGTACTTC. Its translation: CASSPSAGRAYEQYF. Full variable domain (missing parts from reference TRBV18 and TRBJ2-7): NAGVMQNPRHLVRRRGQEARLRCSPMKGHSHVYWYRQLPEEGLKFMVYLQKENIIDESGMPKERFSAEFPKEGPSILRIQQVVRGDSAAYFCASSPSAGRAYEQYFGPGTRLTVT.

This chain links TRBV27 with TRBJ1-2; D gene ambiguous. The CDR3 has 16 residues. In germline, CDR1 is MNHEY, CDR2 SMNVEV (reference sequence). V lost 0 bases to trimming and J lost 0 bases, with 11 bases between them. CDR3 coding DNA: TGTGCCAGCAGTTTATCGATAAATACAGCTAACTATGGCTACACCTTC. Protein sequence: CASSLSINTANYGYTF.

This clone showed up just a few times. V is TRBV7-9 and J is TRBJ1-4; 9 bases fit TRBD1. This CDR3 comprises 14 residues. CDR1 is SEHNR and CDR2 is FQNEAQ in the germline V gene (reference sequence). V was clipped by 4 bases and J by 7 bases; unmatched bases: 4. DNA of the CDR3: TGTGCCAGCAGCTCACAGGGGGCCGTTGAAAAACTGTTTTTT. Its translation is CASSSQGAVEKLFF. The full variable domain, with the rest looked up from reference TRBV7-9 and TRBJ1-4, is DTGVSQNPRHKITKRGQNVTFRCDPISEHNRLYWYRQTLGQGPEFLTYFQNEAQLEKSRLLSDRFSAERPKGSFSTLEIQRTEQGDSAMYLCASSSQGAVEKLFFGSGTQLSVL.

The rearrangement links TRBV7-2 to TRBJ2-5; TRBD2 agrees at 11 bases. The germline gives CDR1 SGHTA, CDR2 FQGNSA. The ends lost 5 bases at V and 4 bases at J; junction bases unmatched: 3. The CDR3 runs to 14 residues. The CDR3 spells CASSRTSGGETQYF. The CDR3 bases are TGTGCCAGCAGCCGCACTAGCGGGGGAGAGACCCAGTACTTC.